The rows below give T cell receptor beta chains drawn from one sample of a study of shared clonotypes between healthy human individuals. Profiled with immunoSEQ multiplex PCR; TCRdb holds only in-frame clones, not every one. The sample includes about 2.3 million clones, roughly 92% of them seen just once. The sequenced sample was naive CD4+ T cells from PBMCs. These receptors came from a man between 18 and 29 years old in good health. Some clones in this sample may be carry-over from other donors' samples. Each CDR3 is given with its conserved first and last residue.

J,V,CDR3
TRBJ1-4,TRBV10-3,CAISPVSTNEKLFF
TRBJ2-7,TRBV6-1,CASSARDLYEQYF
TRBJ2-5,TRBV7-6,CASSFTGVETQYF
TRBJ2-3,TRBV15,CATSRDGRTDTQYF
TRBJ2-3,TRBV7-9,CASSLGLAGATDTQYF
TRBJ1-4,TRBV28,CASSTNPKGFLFF
TRBJ1-2,TRBV5-1,CASSLGTPGGYTF
TRBJ2-3,TRBV15,CATSRDFPPPGDTQYF
TRBJ2-2,TRBV4-3,CASSQRTASTGELFF
TRBJ1-5,TRBV28,CASSLPRDRGPLGQPQHF
TRBJ1-2,TRBV13,CASSRGTGTGVGYTF
TRBJ1-1,TRBV28,CASSLRGFMNTEAFF
TRBJ2-7,TRBV5-4,CASSPTGGRAGDYEQYF
TRBJ2-1,TRBV2,CASSEVGYNEQFF
TRBJ1-2,TRBV28,CASSQPSGNYGYTF
TRBJ1-1,TRBV7-3,CASSAGQGGAEAFF
TRBJ1-3,TRBV28,CASSRPGQLGNTIYF
TRBJ2-2,TRBV7-2,CASSLVLGQRTGELFF
TRBJ1-1,TRBV19,CASKDQQLDPEAFF
TRBJ1-1,TRBV5-1,CASSLGQAEAFF
TRBJ2-7,TRBV4-1,CASSQVFAVTYEQYF
TRBJ2-1,TRBV4-1,CASSHGLAGGYYNEQFF
TRBJ1-2,TRBV6-5,CASSYGDPRYYGYTF